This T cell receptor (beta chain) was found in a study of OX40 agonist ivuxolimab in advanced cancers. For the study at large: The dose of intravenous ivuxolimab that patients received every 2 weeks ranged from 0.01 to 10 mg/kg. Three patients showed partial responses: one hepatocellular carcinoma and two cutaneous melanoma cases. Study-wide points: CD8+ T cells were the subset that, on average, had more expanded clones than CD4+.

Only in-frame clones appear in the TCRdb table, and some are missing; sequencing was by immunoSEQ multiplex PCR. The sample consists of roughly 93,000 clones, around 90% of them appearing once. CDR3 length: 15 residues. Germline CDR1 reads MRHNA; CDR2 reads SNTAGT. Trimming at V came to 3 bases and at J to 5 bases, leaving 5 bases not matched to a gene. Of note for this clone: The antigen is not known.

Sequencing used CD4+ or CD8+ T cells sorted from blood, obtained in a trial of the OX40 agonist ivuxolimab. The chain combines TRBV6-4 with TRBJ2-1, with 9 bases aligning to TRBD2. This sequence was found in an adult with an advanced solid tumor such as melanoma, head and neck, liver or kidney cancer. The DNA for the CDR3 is TGTGCCAGCAGTGAGTCGGCGGGGGGGAACAATGAGCAGTTCTTC. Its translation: CASSESAGGNNEQFF.